The 21 T cell receptor beta chains presented below share a single source sample, sequenced in a study of shared clonotypes between healthy human individuals. The table came from immunoSEQ multiplex PCR; TCRdb's copy has only in-frame clones and leaves some out. The sample lists some 790,000 clones, 72% occurring once. Sequences were obtained from memory CD4+ T cells sorted from blood. Described subset: CD45RA-negative fraction. All receptors derive from a woman in her twenties or thirties in good health.

The chain couples TRBV5-1 to TRBJ2-2; D gene uncertain. The CDR3 contains 14 residues. V was shortened by 2 bases and J by 3 bases, with 8 bases between the two germline ends. From germline, CDR1 is SGHRS and CDR2 YFSETQ. CDR3 bases: TGCGCCAGCAGCTTACCCTACGACACCGGGGAGCTGTTTTTT. Translating it yields CASSLPYDTGELFF.

This clone was detected a few times. The chain couples TRBV9 to TRBJ2-1, with D perhaps assigned TRBD1 or TRBD2 (6 bases each). The CDR3 loop spans 16 amino acids. Trimming took off 0 bases at V and 1 base at J, with 11 bases between the two ends. Germline loops: CDR1 SGDLS, CDR2 YYNGEE. DNA for the CDR3: TGTGCCAGCAGCGTAGTAGGGGGGACTTCCTACAATGAGCAGTTCTTC. Protein: CASSVVGGTSYNEQFF.

The CDR3 coding sequence is TGTGCAAGTCGCTTAGCGCTTGGCCGATTAGATCAGCCCCAGCATTTT. Its protein is CASRLALGRLDQPQHF. The chain has TRBV12-2 and TRBJ1-5. TRBV12-2 is listed as a pseudogene. The CDR3 consists of 16 residues.

V and J are TRBV10-3 and TRBJ2-5; TRBD2 aligns across 9 bases. The germline V gene has CDR1 ENHRY and CDR2 SYGVKD. CDR3 length equals 17 residues. Germline trimming cut 6 bases from V and 6 bases from J; bases unmatched to any gene: 17. CDR3 sequence (DNA): TGTGCCATCAGCGACACCCCCGGGGCGGGAGGGCCGAAGACCCAGTACTTC. Translation: CAISDTPGAGGPKTQYF.

This chain connects TRBV7-2 to TRBJ1-5, with no clear D. Trimming stripped 1 base from V and 0 bases from J, with 7 bases between. Per germline, CDR1 SGHTA and CDR2 FQGNSA. This CDR3 is 15 amino acids long. For the CDR3, the DNA is TGTGCCAGCAGCTTAGAGCTTTATAGCAATCAGCCCCAGCATTTT. Amino acids: CASSLELYSNQPQHF.

The chain joins TRBV18 to TRBJ1-3; D not certain. The CDR3 has 15 amino acids. Germline V gene data show CDR1 as KGHSH and CDR2 as LQKENI. Trimming cost V 4 bases and J 0 bases, with 10 bases left between them. This CDR3 reads CASSLTPVSGNTIYF. CDR3 nucleotides: TGTGCCAGCTCACTGACACCGGTCTCTGGAAACACCATATATTTT.

A note on this clone: This specimen includes other DNA sequences encoding the same CDR3. V and J are TRBV7-3 and TRBJ2-1, with a weak D call TRBD1 (5 bases). CDR3 size: 13 residues. Trimming removed 2 bases from V and 6 bases from J, with 8 bases in between. Germline CDR1 SGHTA, CDR2 FQGTGA. CDR3 sequence: CASSLGAVNEQFF. DNA for the CDR3: TGTGCCAGCAGCTTAGGGGCAGTCAATGAGCAGTTCTTC.

The CDR3 DNA sequence: TGTGCCTCTAAAATTCTAGCGGACCACTACGAGCAGTACTTC. Its protein is CASKILADHYEQYF. The genes are TRBV2 and TRBJ2-7, with 7 bases that match TRBD2. Per the germline V gene, CDR1 is SNHLY and CDR2 is FYNNEI. The CDR3 runs 14 residues. Losses at the gene ends were 11 bases for V and 3 bases for J; bases not matched to a gene: 13.

The chain joins TRBV5-1 to TRBJ2-3; D is possibly TRBD2 (6 bases). Between the trimmed V and J ends, which lost 1 base and 3 bases, there was a span of 12 bases. This CDR3 spans 15 amino acids. The germline V gene encodes CDR1 SGHRS and CDR2 YFSETQ. Written as DNA, the CDR3 is TGCGCCAGCAGCTTGATGACGGCGGGGACAGATACGCAGTATTTT. Residues: CASSLMTAGTDTQYF.

This clone was detected many times. This rearrangement joins TRBV6-5 to TRBJ2-1, with 9 nucleotides matching TRBD2. The CDR3 contains 14 residues. V dropped 8 bases and J dropped 4; count of bases not matched to a gene: 6. Germline CDR1 is MNHEY and CDR2 is SVGAGI. CDR3 region: CASQRTSEYNEQFF. DNA of the CDR3: TGTGCCAGCCAAAGGACTAGCGAATACAATGAGCAGTTCTTC.

The chain is built from TRBV14 and TRBJ2-1; D may match TRBD1 or TRBD2 (6 bases each). Germline CDR1 SGHDN, CDR2 FVKESK. The V and J ends lost 0 bases and 3 bases respectively, with 9 bases between them. The CDR3 has 15 amino acids. CDR3 coding DNA: TGTGCCAGCAGCCAAGATAGGGGGGTCTACAATGAGCAGTTCTTC. This sequence encodes CASSQDRGVYNEQFF.

This clone was seen once. The genes are TRBV5-1 and TRBJ1-3; no reliable D call. From germline, CDR1 is SGHRS and CDR2 YFSETQ. Deletions cut 0 bases from V and 4 bases from J, with 17 bases between. The CDR3 is made up of 17 amino acids. DNA of the CDR3: TGCGCCAGCAGCTTGGCCTCCGGGCCCGGTCAAGGAAACACCATATATTTT. Translation gives CASSLASGPGQGNTIYF.

The rearrangement joins TRBV14 to TRBJ2-1, with D tentatively TRBD2 (6 bases). V lost 6 bases, J lost 10 bases, and 13 bases lay in between. Germline CDR1 is SGHDN and CDR2 is FVKESK. The CDR3 is made up of 12 amino acids. The CDR3 DNA reads as TGTGCCAGCAGTTCCAGCGGGCGAGAGCAGTTCTTC. This translates into CASSSSGREQFF.

This clone was picked up one time. The chain joins TRBV4-1 to TRBJ2-5, with 14 bases fitting TRBD2. The V gene's germline CDR1 is MGHRA and CDR2 YSYEKL. The length of the CDR3 is 17 residues. The ends lost 1 base at V and 0 bases at J; junction bases unmatched: 1. The DNA of the CDR3 is TGCGCCAGCAGCCAAGGGACTAGCGGGGGGTACCAAGAGACCCAGTACTTC. Translating gives CASSQGTSGGYQETQYF.

This clone has ten or more counts. A much larger clone is a single base away; this may be a read error. Additional DNA sequences in this sample encode the identical CDR3. The V call is TRBV7-8, the J call TRBJ2-1; 7 nucleotides line up with TRBD2. This CDR3 region has 15 residues. Germline CDR1 SGHVS, CDR2 FQNEAQ. V shed 5 bases, J shed 0 bases, and the junction held 4 bases outside the gene matches. CDR3 nucleotide sequence: TGTGCCAGCAGCCCCCAGCGGGACTCCTACAATGAGCAGTTCTTC. It encodes CASSPQRDSYNEQFF.

V is TRBV2 and J is TRBJ1-5; TRBD1 matches at 8 bases. CDR1 SNHLY and CDR2 FYNNEI come from the germline V gene. CDR3 length: 12 residues. Germline trimming cut 9 bases from V and 11 bases from J; bases unmatched to any gene: 9. CDR3 bases: TGTGCCAGTAGGACAGGGAGGCTGGCCCAGCATTTT. Translation: CASRTGRLAQHF.

This sequence joins TRBV19 and TRBJ2-1; D might be TRBD1 (5 bases). CDR1 is LNHDA, CDR2 SQIVND, per germline (reference sequence). CDR3 length: 12 amino acids. V was clipped by 9 bases and J by 1 base, with 7 bases between them. The CDR3 DNA follows: TGTGCCAGCAGGGTTTCCTACAATGAGCAGTTCTTC. It yields the protein CASRVSYNEQFF.

Note on this clone: This sequence may be a read error, since a much larger clone differs from it by one base. The V and J genes are TRBV6-1 and TRBJ1-1; 9 nucleotides line up with TRBD1. The CDR3 loop spans 14 amino acids. CDR1 MNHNS and CDR2 SASEGT come from the germline V gene. The J segment lost 0 bases and the V segment lost 6 bases, leaving 2 bases of the junction unmatched. The CDR3 protein is CASRDRGMNTEAFF. Here the CDR3 DNA reads TGTGCCAGCAGGGACAGGGGTATGAACACTGAAGCTTTCTTT.

The V gene is TRBV7-2, the J gene TRBJ2-1, with D perhaps TRBD2 (6 bases). Germline CDR1 reads SGHTA; CDR2 reads FQGNSA. V lost 1 base to trimming and J lost 5 bases, with 15 bases between them. There are 16 residues in the CDR3. Here the CDR3 DNA reads TGTGCCAGCAGCTTAGTGAGCGGCGGGACTGACAATGAGCAGTTCTTC. Protein product: CASSLVSGGTDNEQFF.

The chain uses TRBV30 and TRBJ1-2; no clear D. This CDR3 is 12 amino acids long. The germline gives CDR1 GTSNPN, CDR2 SVGIG (reference sequence). Trimming shortened V by 3 bases and J by 3 bases, and 8 bases separated the two germline ends. The CDR3 reads CAWSPGYYGYTF. In DNA, the CDR3 is TGTGCCTGGAGCCCGGGTTACTATGGCTACACCTTC.

This clone appeared a single time. The rearrangement uses TRBV21-1 and TRBJ2-1; TRBD2, the table's D call, lacks a check against the DNA. TRBV21-1 is a pseudogene segment. The CDR3 length is 12 residues. The CDR3 region has the DNA TGTGCCATTACGGGGGAGGGCAATGAGCAGTTCTTC. Translated, it gives CAITGEGNEQFF.